The 28 T cell receptor beta chains given below trace back to one sample, sequenced in a study of regulatory T cells in long-lasting Graves disease. Library construction for TCR beta used iRepertoire HTBI primers and Arm-PCR of CDR3 regions. Each CDR3 protein is one row after TCRdb ran MiXCR on the multiplex PCR reads. The sample holds 300,000 to 400,000 distinct CDR3 sequences, around 15% seen once. Time point here: newly diagnosed GD, antithyroid drugs for less than 3 months. PBMCs provided the RNA from which the TCR library was made. A further study also used this sample, focusing on T cells in Graves' hyperthyroidism and ophthalmopathy.

Sample: peripheral blood mononuclear cells (PBMCs), taken at new diagnosis, from a patient treated with antithyroid drugs. The source is a man aged 40-49 years with Graves disease.

This clonotype was counted many times. The chain couples TRBV18 to TRBJ2-3, with unresolved D. Trimming removed 6 bases at V and 5 bases at J, with 9 bases between. CDR3 length equals 12 residues. Germline V gene sequence: CDR1 KGHSH, CDR2 LQKENI. The CDR3 region is CASSPLGDTQYF. DNA for the CDR3: TGTGCCAGCTCCCCCCTCGGAGATACGCAGTATTTT.

This clonotype occurred many times. The rearrangement links TRBV24-1 to TRBJ1-1; TRBD1 is a possible D gene (6 bases). V gave up 4 bases and J gave up 5 bases, with 16 bases separating them. Germline V gene lookup returns CDR1 KGHDR and CDR2 SFDVKD. This CDR3 has 15 residues. CDR3 DNA sequence: TGTGCCACCAGTGACGGTGGTGGGGGGCCGACTGAAGCTTTCTTT. The encoded protein is CATSDGGGGPTEAFF.

This clonotype has ten or more counts. This chain links TRBV28 with TRBJ2-3, with 8 bases matching TRBD1. The CDR3 covers 14 residues. With 5 bases clipped from V and 5 bases from J, the junction kept 6 bases outside the gene matches. In germline, CDR1 is MDHEN, CDR2 SYDVKM. CDR3 in amino acids: CASSPGGSGDTQYF. In DNA, the CDR3 is TGTGCCAGCAGTCCAGGGGGCTCGGGAGATACGCAGTATTTT.

This clonotype has a count of ten or more. The chain is built from TRBV6-5 and TRBJ1-5; 7 bases map to TRBD1. Germline values: CDR1 MNHEY, CDR2 SVGAGI. V lost 0 bases to trimming and J lost 3 bases; unmatched junction nucleotides: 8. The CDR3 extends over 17 amino acids. CDR3 amino acids: CASSYSNRGRDNQPQHF. In nucleotides, the CDR3 is TGTGCCAGCAGTTACTCGAACAGGGGAAGGGACAATCAGCCCCAGCATTTT.

This clonotype has a count of ten or more. The rearrangement joins TRBV20-1 to TRBJ2-7; D unclear. The germline CDR1 and CDR2 sequences are DFQATT and SNEGSKA (reference sequence). Trimming stripped 2 bases from V and 2 bases from J, with 10 bases between. The CDR3 length is 13 residues. CDR3 amino acids: CSARPVEAYEQYF. CDR3 nucleotide sequence: TGCAGTGCTAGACCCGTTGAGGCCTACGAGCAGTACTTC.

This clonotype was seen more than once but under ten times. Mismatch with germline at one junction end may stem from a read error. J is TRBJ1-4 and V is TRBV20-1; tentative D call: TRBD1 (6 bases). The CDR3 totals 13 residues. CDR1 is DFQATT, CDR2 SNEGSKA, per germline (reference sequence). In nucleotides, the CDR3 is TGCAGTGCTAGAGATCCCGAGGGGGGTCTCCCGAATTTT. Amino acid sequence: CSARDPEGGLPNF.

The table lists this clonotype with many counts. The chain is built from TRBV20-1 and TRBJ1-1, with 7 nucleotides matching TRBD1. With 1 base clipped from V and 5 bases from J, the junction kept 10 bases outside the gene matches. The CDR3 sequence is 15 residues long. CDR1 and CDR2 from the germline V gene are DFQATT and SNEGSKA (reference sequence). This chain's CDR3 is CSARGAGGRWTEAFF. In nucleotides, the CDR3 is TGCAGTGCTAGAGGGGCAGGGGGAAGGTGGACTGAAGCTTTCTTT.

This clonotype was recorded at least ten times. This chain links TRBV29-1 with TRBJ1-1; D remains ambiguous. CDR1 and CDR2 (germline): SQVTM, ANQGSEA. V shed 1 base and J shed 1 base, with 10 bases lying between them. The CDR3 spans 14 residues. CDR3 bases: TGCAGCGTTGAAGTCGGAACAACGAACACTGAAGCTTTCTTT. Translating gives CSVEVGTTNTEAFF.

This clonotype appeared many times. The chain uses TRBV6-1 and TRBJ2-1; no firm D call. Germline CDR1 and CDR2: MNHNS and SASEGT. V shed 3 bases and J shed 13 bases, with 10 bases lying between them. CDR3 length equals 11 residues. The CDR3 reads CASSEVQAQFF. CDR3 DNA sequence: TGTGCCAGCAGTGAGGTGCAAGCCCAGTTCTTC.

This clonotype was observed at least ten times. V usage is TRBV6-1 and J usage is TRBJ2-7, with 9 bases identical to TRBD1. Germline V gives CDR1 MNHNS, CDR2 SASEGT. The ends lost 5 bases at V and 9 bases at J; junction bases unmatched: 11. The CDR3 runs to 14 residues. CDR3 region: CASSPGGQGKLQYF. CDR3 sequence (DNA): TGTGCCAGCAGTCCGGGGGGACAGGGAAAGCTGCAGTACTTC.

Worth noting for this clonotype: A far larger clone is only one base removed, so a read error is likely. V usage is TRBV7-8 and J usage is TRBJ2-1; 10 bases line up with TRBD1. V gave up 5 bases and J gave up 4 bases; unmatched junction bases: 8. Germline V gene sequence: CDR1 SGHVS, CDR2 FQNEAQ. The CDR3 totals 16 residues. Here the CDR3 DNA reads TGTGCCAGCAGCGTAGGGGGGACAGGGGTATACAATGAGCAGTTCTTC. Protein sequence: CASSVGGTGVYNEQFF.

In this sample, this clonotype turned up many times. The chain carries TRBV6-2 or TRBV6-3 and TRBJ2-5; D is uncertain. There are 14 residues in the CDR3. The germline gives CDR1 MNHEY, CDR2 SVGEGT. Trimming shortened V by 4 bases and J by 5 bases, and 14 bases separated the two germline ends. CDR3 loop: CASSSPEIWETQYF. For the CDR3, the DNA is TGTGCCAGCAGTTCCCCGGAAATCTGGGAGACCCAGTACTTC.

A single count supports this clonotype. The V gene is TRBV5-1, the J gene TRBJ1-4; TRBD1 is a possible D gene (6 bases). The ends were cut back, 4 bases at V and 8 bases at J, with 15 bases in the middle. CDR1 is SGHRS and CDR2 is YFSETQ in the germline V gene. CDR3 length equals 14 residues. The CDR3 nucleotides are TGCGCCAGCAGCCTGGGACACGGGGAAGAAAAACTGTTTTTT. Translating gives CASSLGHGEEKLFF.

This CDR3 reads CAWSPAVYTEAFF. The CDR3 coding sequence is TGTGCCTGGAGCCCGGCCGTGTACACTGAAGCTTTCTTT. This sequence joins TRBV30 and TRBJ1-1; D remains unclear. Trimming stripped 3 bases from V and 3 bases from J, with 11 bases between. The CDR3 sequence is 13 residues long. Looked up from germline, CDR1 is GTSNPN and CDR2 is SVGIG (reference sequence).

As concerns this clonotype: This may stem from a read error, because a much larger clone lies one nucleotide away. The chain has TRBV12-3 or TRBV12-4 and TRBJ2-1, with D perhaps assigned TRBD1 or TRBD2 (6 bases each). This CDR3 is 15 amino acids long. CDR3 loop: CASSLMGGPYSEQFF. The CDR3 DNA reads as TGTGCCAGCAGTTTAATGGGGGGCCCCTACAGTGAGCAGTTCTTC.

This clonotype showed up just a few times. J is TRBJ2-2 and V is TRBV7-2; 8 bases are shared with TRBD1. The CDR3 has 16 amino acids. Trimming cost V 2 bases and J 6 bases; bases outside gene matches: 8. The germline V gene encodes CDR1 SGHTA and CDR2 FQGNSA. The CDR3 DNA is TGTGCCAGCAGCTTAAGGACAGGGTTGGATCCCGGGGAGCTGTTTTTT. Translation gives CASSLRTGLDPGELFF.

The table lists this clonotype with many counts. The rearrangement links TRBV6-4 to TRBJ2-1, with D possibly being TRBD2 (5 bases). The CDR3 has 13 residues. The germline gives CDR1 MRHNA, CDR2 SNTAGT. V was trimmed by 0 bases and J by 7 bases, leaving 7 bases between them. The CDR3 spells CASSDSERNEQFF. In nucleotides, the CDR3 is TGTGCCAGCAGTGACTCAGAGCGGAATGAGCAGTTCTTC.

Regarding this clonotype: The junction departs from germline at one end; a sequencing error may be responsible. The CDR3 loop is CAISDPQGRDNEQLF. Here the CDR3 DNA reads TGTGCCATCAGTGACCCACAGGGTAGAGACAATGAGCAGCTCTTC. The chain combines TRBV10-3 with TRBJ2-1; tentatively, D is TRBD1 (6 bases). Germline V gene data show CDR1 as ENHRY and CDR2 as SYGVKD. The CDR3 sequence is 15 residues long.

This clonotype was counted many times. The CDR3 nucleotides read TGTGCCAGCTCCCACGACAGGCGGACTGAAGCTTTCTTT. This translates into CASSHDRRTEAFF. V is TRBV18 and J is TRBJ1-1, with D maybe TRBD1 (6 bases). Germline CDR1 KGHSH, CDR2 LQKENI. The CDR3 loop spans 13 amino acids. Trimming took 6 bases from V and 5 from J, leaving 13 bases between them.

This clonotype was seen many times. The chain employs TRBV11-3 and TRBJ2-1; 7 bases map to TRBD1. This CDR3 is built from 21 residues. Germline CDR1 and CDR2: SGHNT and YENEEA. V lost 4 bases to trimming and J lost 6 bases; unmatched junction nucleotides: 27. The CDR3 DNA reads TGTGCCAGCAGCTACCCGGCACAGTGGGGGTCACAGGGGATCTGGATCAATGAGCAGTTCTTC. Protein product: CASSYPAQWGSQGIWINEQFF.

This clonotype was seen many times. The chain uses TRBV28 and TRBJ2-3; D is possibly TRBD2 (5 bases). The CDR3 is 13 amino acids. Trimming took off 3 bases at V and 6 bases at J, with 10 bases between the two ends. The germline CDR1 and CDR2 sequences are MDHEN and SYDVKM. CDR3 DNA sequence: TGTGCCAGCAGTTTGCGAGGGTCCGATACGCAGTATTTT. Encoded protein: CASSLRGSDTQYF.

The chain combines TRBV7-2 with TRBJ2-7; D gene ambiguous. This CDR3 spans 15 amino acids. Per the germline V gene, CDR1 is SGHTA and CDR2 is FQGNSA. The V end was cut by 5 bases, the J end by 2 bases, with 16 bases between. This CDR3 reads CASSLYGRRPYEQYF. The CDR3, as DNA: TGTGCCAGCAGCCTCTACGGACGGCGCCCCTACGAGCAGTACTTC.

In its sample, this clonotype was seen many times. The chain has TRBV6-1 and TRBJ2-7; D unclear. V dropped 6 bases and J dropped 2 bases, with 14 bases sitting between them. CDR3 length: 14 amino acids. From germline, CDR1 is MNHNS and CDR2 SASEGT. The CDR3 spells CASRAHFLAYEQYF. The CDR3, as DNA: TGTGCCAGCAGGGCACACTTTTTGGCCTACGAGCAGTACTTC.

There are a few counts of this clonotype. J is TRBJ2-3 and V is TRBV4-1; TRBD1 might be the D (6 bases). From germline, CDR1 is MGHRA and CDR2 YSYEKL. This CDR3 has 19 amino acids. Trimming took off 0 bases at V and 1 base at J, with 20 bases between the two ends. CDR3 region: CASSQDSPDRSHRTDTQYF. The CDR3, as DNA: TGCGCCAGCAGCCAAGATTCCCCGGACAGATCGCACCGCACAGATACGCAGTATTTT.

This chain uses TRBV6-2 or TRBV6-3 with TRBJ2-5; D is unresolved. CDR3 length equals 15 residues. CDR1 MNHEY and CDR2 SVGEGT come from the germline V gene. Trimming cost V 0 bases and J 4 bases, with 12 bases left between them. The CDR3 DNA follows: TGTGCCAGCAGTTACTCGAGTGGGGTCCGAGAGACCCAGTACTTC. It is translated as CASSYSSGVRETQYF.

This clonotype was counted ten times or more. The CDR3 nucleotides are TGCGCCAGCAGCTTGGCGTCCAGGGTCACTGAAGCTTTCTTT. Encoded protein: CASSLASRVTEAFF. The V and J genes are TRBV5-1 and TRBJ1-1, with D possibly TRBD1 on 5 matching bases. CDR3 size: 14 residues. Germline loops: CDR1 SGHRS, CDR2 YFSETQ. V lost 0 bases to trimming and J lost 4 bases, with 10 bases between them.

This clonotype was seen a handful of times. This chain uses TRBV5-1 with TRBJ2-3; perhaps TRBD2 as D (6 bases). V was pared by 4 bases and J by 4 bases, with 10 bases between. The CDR3 has 13 amino acids. Germline V gene data show CDR1 as SGHRS and CDR2 as YFSETQ. This chain's CDR3 is CASSGGFPDTQYF. The CDR3 DNA sequence: TGCGCCAGCAGCGGAGGGTTTCCAGATACGCAGTATTTT.

This clonotype showed up many times. The chain joins TRBV11-2 to TRBJ2-7; 14 nucleotides agree with TRBD2. Per the germline V gene, CDR1 is SGHAT and CDR2 is FQNNGV. Trimming at V came to 8 bases and at J to 0 bases, leaving 9 bases not matched to a gene. This CDR3 comprises 17 residues. Here the CDR3 DNA reads TGTGCCAGCTCGGGACTAGCGGGGGTTCGGAGCTCCTACGAGCAGTACTTC. Protein: CASSGLAGVRSSYEQYF.